A single sample is the source of the 8 T cell receptor beta chains below, sequenced in a study of cytomegalovirus exposure and HLA in healthy donors. Primers: 60 Vbeta forward and 13 Jbeta reverse. The assay was immunoSEQ multiplex PCR, and TCRdb's table has in-frame clones only and misses some. The data contain some 110,000 clones, over 80% of them singletons. The sample consisted of PBMCs. Receptors originate from a man in his late teens or twenties in good health and CMV-seronegative.

The chain employs TRBV5-4 and TRBJ1-1, with D hard to call. Trimming stripped 1 base from V and 6 bases from J, with 13 bases between. CDR3 length: 14 amino acids. Germline V gives CDR1 SGHNT, CDR2 YYREEE (reference sequence). The CDR3 region has the DNA TGTGCCAGCAGCTTGAGAGGGAGAGGAGCTGAAGCTTTCTTT. Its protein is CASSLRGRGAEAFF.

The DNA of the CDR3 is TGCGCCAGCAGACTGGGGGGCACTGAAGCTTTCTTT. This encodes CASRLGGTEAFF. This chain joins TRBV10-2 and TRBJ1-1; weak D call: TRBD1 (5 bases). The CDR3 totals 12 residues. Germline CDR1 reads WSHSY; CDR2 reads SAAADI. Trimming took off 6 bases at V and 4 bases at J, with 9 bases between the two ends.

The gene calls are TRBV28 and TRBJ2-2; no clear D. Germline assignment: CDR1 MDHEN and CDR2 SYDVKM. V lost 2 bases, J lost 3 bases, and 10 bases lay in between. The CDR3 covers 15 residues. The CDR3 DNA reads as TGTGCCAGCAGTTTAGTCCTGAGCCACACCGGGGAGCTGTTTTTT. As protein: CASSLVLSHTGELFF.

This clone appeared a single time. The chain employs TRBV2 and TRBJ2-2; 9 bases align to TRBD1. The CDR3 extends over 17 amino acids. Trimming took 1 base from V and 4 from J; bases not matched to a gene: 7. Germline V gene sequence: CDR1 SNHLY, CDR2 FYNNEI. The CDR3 here is CASSEGRGTGFTGELFF. CDR3 nucleotides: TGTGCCAGCAGTGAAGGGAGAGGGACAGGGTTCACCGGGGAGCTGTTTTTT.

CDR3 amino acids: CASSAGQGARAEAFF. The CDR3 DNA follows: TGCGCCAGCAGCGCGGGACAGGGGGCGAGGGCTGAAGCTTTCTTT. The chain has TRBV5-1 and TRBJ1-1, with 12 positions matching TRBD1. This CDR3 region has 15 residues. J lost 6 bases, V lost 4 bases, and 7 bases had no gene match. Germline lookup yields CDR1 SGHRS and CDR2 YFSETQ.

The chain links TRBV28 to TRBJ2-5; 8 bases are a match to TRBD1. V dropped 5 bases and J dropped 5; count of bases not matched to a gene: 10. This CDR3 contains 15 residues. Germline CDR1 and CDR2: MDHEN and SYDVKM. The CDR3, as DNA: TGTGCCAGCAGTCAGGGGGCGCTGAGGGTGGAGACCCAGTACTTC. Amino acids: CASSQGALRVETQYF.

V gene TRBV1 combines with J gene TRBJ2-4; the tabulated D call, TRBD2, remains unverified against the DNA. TRBV1 counts as a pseudogene. The CDR3 runs to 14 residues. The CDR3 nucleotides are TGCACCAGCAGCCAACGGGACTACAAAAACATTCAGTACTTC. It is translated as CTSSQRDYKNIQYF.

The rearrangement links TRBV5-6 to TRBJ1-2, with D uncertain. Germline assignment: CDR1 SGHDT and CDR2 YYEEEE. There are 15 residues in the CDR3. The ends were cut back, 4 bases at V and 4 bases at J, with 17 bases in the middle. The CDR3, as DNA: TGTGCCAGCAGCCCATCGTCCCGGGTGGGCTATGGCTACACCTTC. This codes for CASSPSSRVGYGYTF.